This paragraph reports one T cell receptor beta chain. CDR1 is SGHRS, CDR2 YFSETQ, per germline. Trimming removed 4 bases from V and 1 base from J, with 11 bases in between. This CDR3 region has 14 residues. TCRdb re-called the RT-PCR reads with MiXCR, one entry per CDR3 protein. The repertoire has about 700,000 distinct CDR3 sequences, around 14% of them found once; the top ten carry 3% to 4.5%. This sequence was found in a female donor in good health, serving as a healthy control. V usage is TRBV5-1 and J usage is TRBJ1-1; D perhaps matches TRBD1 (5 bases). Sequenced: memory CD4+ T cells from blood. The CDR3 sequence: CASSLETANTEAFF. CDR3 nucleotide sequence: TGCGCCAGCAGCCTAGAGACAGCGAACACTGAAGCTTTCTTT.